The rows below give T cell receptor beta chains drawn from one sample of a study of T cell repertoires in cytomegalovirus infection. Their antigens remain unidentified. One entry per CDR3 protein results from TCRdb running MiXCR on the reads. The sample carries about 920,000 distinct CDR3 sequences, roughly 31% recorded once. The material sequenced was cultured CD8+ T cells from PBMCs, taken from culture after CMV antigen stimulation. The receptors come from a human donor in good health (CMV status not recorded). Some clones in this sample may be carry-over from other donors' samples. Each CDR3 is given with its conserved first and last residue. The D gene is left open where the match is weak. For some rows the clone size is stated as once, few or many, or as a class when expanded; others skip it.

CDR3 protein,CDR3 DNA,V gene,D gene,clone size,J gene
CATRGPPNYGYTF,TGTGCCACCAGGGGGCCGCCTAACTATGGCTACACCTTC,TRBV19,TRBD1,.,TRBJ1-2
CASSIGQTVNTEAFF,TGTGCCAGCAGCATCGGACAAACTGTGAACACTGAAGCTTTCTTT,TRBV7-9,.,many,TRBJ1-1
CSARGVSYNEQFF,TGCAGTGCCCGGGGGGTCTCCTACAATGAGCAGTTCTTC,TRBV20-1,TRBD2,.,TRBJ2-1
CASSQSGGRGTEAFF,TGCGCCAGCAGCCAATCTGGGGGAAGGGGTACTGAAGCTTTCTTT,TRBV4-1,.,.,TRBJ1-1
CASRTRPRYAGFGRDTEAFF,TGCGCCAGCAGAACTCGACCACGGTATGCAGGGTTCGGAAGGGACACTGAAGCTTTCTTT,TRBV5-1,.,.,TRBJ1-1
CASSSYGQGGGTEAFF,TGTGCCAGCAGTTCTTATGGACAGGGGGGGGGGACTGAAGCTTTCTTT,TRBV28,TRBD1,.,TRBJ1-1
CASRPDRDIQYQETQYF,TGTGCCAGCAGGCCCGACAGGGACATCCAGTACCAAGAGACCCAGTACTTC,TRBV6-5,TRBD1,many,TRBJ2-5
CATPTGPGMTQYF,TGTGCCACCCCGACAGGTCCGGGGATGACCCAGTACTTC,TRBV2,.,.,TRBJ2-5
CASSTHPEKLFF,TGTGCCAGCAGTACGCATCCGGAAAAACTGTTTTTT,TRBV5-4,.,few,TRBJ1-4
CASSIGLAGTGELFF,TGTGCCAGCAGTATCGGACTAGCGGGGACCGGGGAGCTGTTTTTT,TRBV6-6,TRBD2,.,TRBJ2-2
CASSLGFGYTF,TGTGCCAGCAGCTTGGGATTTGGCTACACCTTC,TRBV11-1,.,many,TRBJ1-2
CSALDGNSYEQYF,TGCAGTGCTCTGGACGGGAACTCCTACGAGCAGTACTTC,TRBV20-1,.,once,TRBJ2-7
CASSLTRASGFAQHF,TGTGCCAGCAGCTTAACCAGGGCATCGGGCTTCGCCCAGCATTTT,TRBV7-3,.,few,TRBJ1-5
CASPAGTGALNYGYTF,TGTGCCAGCCCCGCCGGGACAGGGGCTTTGAACTATGGCTACACCTTC,TRBV2,TRBD1,.,TRBJ1-2
CASSLGPFEAFF,TGTGCCAGCAGCTTAGGCCCGTTTGAAGCTTTCTTT,TRBV7-9,.,few,TRBJ1-1
CASSFIRQETQYF,TGTGCCAGCAGCTTCATCAGGCAAGAGACCCAGTACTTC,TRBV7-6,.,many,TRBJ2-5
CASSLETSGELFF,TGTGCCAGCAGCTTAGAGACAAGTGGGGAGCTGTTTTTT,TRBV7-6,.,few,TRBJ2-2
CATRNTDTQYF,TGTGCCACCAGGAACACAGATACGCAGTATTTT,TRBV15,.,.,TRBJ2-3
CASSSPSTDGTDTQYF,TGCGCCAGCAGCTCCCCATCTACCGACGGCACAGATACGCAGTATTTT,TRBV5-1,.,.,TRBJ2-3
CASQETKNTGELFF,TGTGCCAGCCAGGAGACAAAGAACACCGGGGAGCTGTTTTTT,TRBV7-9,.,few,TRBJ2-2
CASSFSATSSPLHF,TGTGCCAGCAGTTTTTCCGCTACCAGTTCACCCCTCCACTTT,TRBV12-3/TRBV12-4,.,.,TRBJ1-6
CASSVATSGGSTDTQYF,TGTGCCAGCAGCGTAGCTACTAGCGGGGGTAGCACAGATACGCAGTATTTT,TRBV9,TRBD2,few,TRBJ2-3
CTSSQDSGEGANTEAFF,TGCACCAGCAGCCAAGACTCCGGGGAGGGGGCAAACACTGAAGCTTTCTTT,TRBV4-1,TRBD1,.,TRBJ1-1
CASSQVPWEQFF,TGCGCCAGCAGCCAAGTTCCGTGGGAGCAGTTCTTC,TRBV4-1,.,.,TRBJ2-1
CATSASTSGDETQYF,TGTGCCACCAGTGCCTCGACTAGCGGGGACGAGACCCAGTACTTC,TRBV24-1,TRBD2,.,TRBJ2-5
CAAGGRTNEKLFF,TGTGCCGCCGGGGGGCGAACTAATGAAAAACTGTTTTTT,TRBV27,.,.,TRBJ1-4
CASSEAPNEKLFF,TGTGCCAGCAGTGAAGCACCTAATGAAAAACTGTTTTTT,TRBV6-1,.,few,TRBJ1-4
CASSQDRVPLDEQFF,TGCGCCAGCAGCCAAGATCGAGTCCCGTTAGATGAGCAGTTCTTC,TRBV4-1,.,few,TRBJ2-1
CASSEDKRTIGYTF,TGCGCCAGCAGTGAAGACAAGCGGACGATTGGCTACACCTTC,TRBV10-2,.,few,TRBJ1-2
CTSSYSILSPLDNEQFF,TGTACCAGCAGTTACTCGATTCTATCCCCACTTGACAATGAGCAGTTCTTC,TRBV6-6,.,.,TRBJ2-1
CASSYESKGGFYNEQFF,TGTGCCAGCAGTTACGAATCAAAAGGGGGGTTCTACAATGAGCAGTTCTTC,TRBV6-5,.,few,TRBJ2-1
CASSVNGNQPQHF,TGCGCCAGCAGTGTTAACGGGAATCAGCCCCAGCATTTT,TRBV10-2,.,few,TRBJ1-5
CASSFGTGEQHF,TGTGCCAGCAGCTTCGGGACAGGGGAACAGCATTTT,TRBV12-3/TRBV12-4,TRBD1,few,TRBJ1-5
CATLGRVGWYGYTF,TGTGCCACCTTGGGGAGGGTGGGGTGGTATGGCTACACCTTC,TRBV28,.,.,TRBJ1-2
CASRPLAVNTGELFF,TGTGCCAGCAGGCCACTAGCGGTTAACACCGGGGAGCTGTTTTTT,TRBV12-3/TRBV12-4,TRBD2,.,TRBJ2-2
CASSSRYRDPANTGELFF,TGTGCCAGCAGCTCGAGGTACAGGGATCCCGCGAACACCGGGGAGCTGTTTTTT,TRBV7-6,.,many,TRBJ2-2
CASSPPGGGRETQYF,TGTGCCAGCAGCCCCCCGGGGGGGGGTCGGGAGACCCAGTACTTC,TRBV7-8,TRBD2,many,TRBJ2-5
CASSLIGSMNTEAFF,TGTGCCAGCAGTTTAATTGGCAGCATGAACACTGAAGCTTTCTTT,TRBV27,.,.,TRBJ1-1
CASSWTGPTGELFF,TGTGCCAGCAGCTGGACAGGCCCCACCGGGGAGCTGTTTTTT,TRBV5-5,TRBD1,few,TRBJ2-2
CASSLGQGRYTQYF,TGTGCCAGCAGCTTGGGGCAGGGAAGATATACGCAGTATTTT,TRBV7-2,.,many,TRBJ2-3
CASSLGDRTSEQYF,TGTGCCAGCAGCTTAGGGGACAGGACCTCCGAGCAGTACTTC,TRBV7-2,TRBD1,few,TRBJ2-7
CASSVPRDGEAFF,TGTGCCAGCAGCGTACCCCGGGACGGTGAAGCTTTCTTT,TRBV3-1,.,.,TRBJ1-1
CASRGFIRQRGDYGYTF,TGTGCCAGCAGAGGTTTTATTAGACAGCGGGGGGACTATGGCTACACCTTC,TRBV2,.,.,TRBJ1-2
CASSPTTLRGQYF,TGTGCCAGCAGCCCGACTACCCTACGGGGGCAGTACTTC,TRBV7-8,.,few,TRBJ2-7
CASSAVGIQGRDYGYTF,TGTGCCAGCTCGGCAGTAGGAATTCAGGGGCGAGACTATGGCTACACCTTC,TRBV6-1,.,.,TRBJ1-2
CASSPDPQGLNTGELFF,TGTGCCAGCAGCCCCGACCCCCAGGGACTGAACACCGGGGAGCTGTTTTTT,TRBV7-6,.,many,TRBJ2-2